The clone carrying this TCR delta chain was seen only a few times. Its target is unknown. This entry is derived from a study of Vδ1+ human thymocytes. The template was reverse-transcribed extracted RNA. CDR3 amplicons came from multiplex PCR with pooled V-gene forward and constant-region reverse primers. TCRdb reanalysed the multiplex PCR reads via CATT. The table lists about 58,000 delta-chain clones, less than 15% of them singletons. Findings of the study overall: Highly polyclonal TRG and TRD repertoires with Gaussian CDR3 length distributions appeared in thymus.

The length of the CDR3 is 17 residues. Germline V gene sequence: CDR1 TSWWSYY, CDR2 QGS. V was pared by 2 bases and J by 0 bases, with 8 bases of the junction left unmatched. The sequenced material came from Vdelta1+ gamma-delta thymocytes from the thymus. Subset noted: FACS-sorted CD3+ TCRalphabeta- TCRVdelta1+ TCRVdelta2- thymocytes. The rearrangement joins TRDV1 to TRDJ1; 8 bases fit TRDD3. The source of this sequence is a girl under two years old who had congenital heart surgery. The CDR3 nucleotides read TGTGCTCTTGGGGAAGAGTACTGGGGGCCCCACACCGATAAACTCATCTTT. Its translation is CALGEEYWGPHTDKLIF.